This TCR beta chain was identified during a study of blood T cell repertoires in COVID-19. The overall study: Donors in the United States, Italy and Spain gave samples during acute or convalescent COVID-19.

CDR1 and CDR2 (germline): MNHEY, SVGAGI. V was trimmed by 5 bases and J by 6 bases, leaving 7 bases between them. The CDR3 sequence is 12 residues long. TCRdb's table, derived via immunoSEQ multiplex PCR, lists solely in-frame clones and lacks some. The profile shows about 150,000 clones, 83% of them singletons. This clone was detected only once. The source material was peripheral blood. The chain uses TRBV6-5 and TRBJ1-4, with TRBD1 as a possible D gene (6 bases). This clonotype was sampled from a woman of 80 years or more with acute or convalescent COVID-19. The CDR3 region has the DNA TGTGCCAGCAGTAACAGGGATGAAAAACTGTTTTTT. Protein product: CASSNRDEKLFF.